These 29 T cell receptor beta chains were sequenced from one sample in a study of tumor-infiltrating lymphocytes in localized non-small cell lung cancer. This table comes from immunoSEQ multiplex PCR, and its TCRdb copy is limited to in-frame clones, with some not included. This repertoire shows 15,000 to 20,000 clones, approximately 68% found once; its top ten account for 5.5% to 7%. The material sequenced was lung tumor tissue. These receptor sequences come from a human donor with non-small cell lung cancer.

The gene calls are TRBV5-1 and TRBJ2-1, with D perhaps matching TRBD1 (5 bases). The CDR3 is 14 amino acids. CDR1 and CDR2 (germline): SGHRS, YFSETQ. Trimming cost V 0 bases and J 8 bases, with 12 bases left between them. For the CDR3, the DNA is TGCGCCAGCAGCTTGGGGGGATCCAGGGATGAGCAGTTCTTC. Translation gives CASSLGGSRDEQFF. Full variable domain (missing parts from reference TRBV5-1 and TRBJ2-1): KAGVTQTPRYLIKTRGQQVTLSCSPISGHRSVSWYQQTPGQGLQFLFEYFSETQRNKGNFPGRFSGRQFSNSRSEMNVSTLELGDSALYLCASSLGGSRDEQFFGPGTRLTVL.

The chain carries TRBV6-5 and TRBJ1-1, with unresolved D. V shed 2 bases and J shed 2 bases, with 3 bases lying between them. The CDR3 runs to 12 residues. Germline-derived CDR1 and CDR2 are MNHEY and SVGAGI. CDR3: CASSYANTEAFF. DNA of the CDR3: TGTGCCAGCAGTTACGCCAACACTGAAGCTTTCTTT.

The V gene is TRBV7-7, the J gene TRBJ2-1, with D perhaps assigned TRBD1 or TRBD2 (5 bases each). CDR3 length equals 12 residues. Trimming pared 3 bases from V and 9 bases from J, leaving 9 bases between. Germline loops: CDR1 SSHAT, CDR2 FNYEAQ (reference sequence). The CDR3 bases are TGTGCCAGCAGCTTGGGGGACCGTGAGCAGTTCTTC. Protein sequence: CASSLGDREQFF.

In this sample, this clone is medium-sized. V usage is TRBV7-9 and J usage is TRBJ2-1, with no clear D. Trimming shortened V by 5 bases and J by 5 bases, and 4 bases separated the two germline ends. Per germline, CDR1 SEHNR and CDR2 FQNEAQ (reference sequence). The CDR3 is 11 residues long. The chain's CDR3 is CASSTNNEQFF. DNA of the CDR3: TGTGCCAGCAGCACTAACAATGAGCAGTTCTTC.

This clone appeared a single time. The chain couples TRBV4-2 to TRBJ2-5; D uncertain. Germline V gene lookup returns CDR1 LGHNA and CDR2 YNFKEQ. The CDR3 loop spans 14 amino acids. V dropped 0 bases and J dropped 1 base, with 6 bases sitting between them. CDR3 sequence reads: CASSQEQLQETQYF. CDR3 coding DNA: TGTGCCAGCAGCCAAGAGCAGCTCCAAGAGACCCAGTACTTC.

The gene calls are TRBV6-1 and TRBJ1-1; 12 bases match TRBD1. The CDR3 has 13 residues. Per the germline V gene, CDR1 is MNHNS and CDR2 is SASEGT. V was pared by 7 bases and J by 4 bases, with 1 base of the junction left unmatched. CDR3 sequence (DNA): TGTGCCAGCATGGGACAGGGGGCCACTGAAGCTTTCTTT. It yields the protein CASMGQGATEAFF.

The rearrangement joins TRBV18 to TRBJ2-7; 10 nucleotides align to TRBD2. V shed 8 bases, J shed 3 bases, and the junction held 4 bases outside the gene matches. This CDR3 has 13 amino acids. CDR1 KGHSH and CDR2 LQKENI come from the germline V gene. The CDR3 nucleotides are TGTGCCAGCGCGGGGACTAGCGACTACGAGCAGTACTTC. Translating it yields CASAGTSDYEQYF.

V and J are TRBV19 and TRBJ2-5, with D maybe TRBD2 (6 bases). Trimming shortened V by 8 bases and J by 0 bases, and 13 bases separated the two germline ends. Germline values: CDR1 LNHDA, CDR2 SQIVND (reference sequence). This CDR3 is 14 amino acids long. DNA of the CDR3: TGTGCCAGTGGCGGGACGGCAAACCAAGAGACCCAGTACTTC. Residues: CASGGTANQETQYF. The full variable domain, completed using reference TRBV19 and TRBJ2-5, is DGGITQSPKYLFRKEGQNVTLSCEQNLNHDAMYWYRQDPGQGLRLIYYSQIVNDFQKGDIAEGYSVSREKKESFPLTVTSAQKNPTAFYLCASGGTANQETQYFGPGTRLLVL.

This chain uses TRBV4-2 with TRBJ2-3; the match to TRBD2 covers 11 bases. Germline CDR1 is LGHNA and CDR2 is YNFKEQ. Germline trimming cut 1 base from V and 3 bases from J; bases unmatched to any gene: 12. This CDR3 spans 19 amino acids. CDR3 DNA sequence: TGTGCCAGCAGCCAAGTTAGTAGCGGGGGGGGCGGCGGGACAGATACGCAGTATTTT. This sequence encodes CASSQVSSGGGGGTDTQYF.

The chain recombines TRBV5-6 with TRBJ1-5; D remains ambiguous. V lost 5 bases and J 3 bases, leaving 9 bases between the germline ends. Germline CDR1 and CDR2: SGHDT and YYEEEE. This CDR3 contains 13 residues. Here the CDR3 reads CASSSGYNQPQHF. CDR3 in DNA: TGTGCCAGCAGTTCGGGGTACAATCAGCCCCAGCATTTT.

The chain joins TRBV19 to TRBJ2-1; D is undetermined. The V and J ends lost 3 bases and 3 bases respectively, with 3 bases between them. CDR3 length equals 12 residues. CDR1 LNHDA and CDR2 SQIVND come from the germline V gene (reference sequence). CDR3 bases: TGTGCCAGTAGTATTAACTACAATGAGCAGTTCTTC. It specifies CASSINYNEQFF.

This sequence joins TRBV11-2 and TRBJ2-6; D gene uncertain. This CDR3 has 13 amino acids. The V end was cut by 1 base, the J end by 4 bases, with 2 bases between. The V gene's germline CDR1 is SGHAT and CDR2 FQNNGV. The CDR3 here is CASSLAGANVLTF. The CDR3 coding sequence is TGTGCCAGCAGCTTAGCGGGGGCCAACGTCCTGACTTTC.

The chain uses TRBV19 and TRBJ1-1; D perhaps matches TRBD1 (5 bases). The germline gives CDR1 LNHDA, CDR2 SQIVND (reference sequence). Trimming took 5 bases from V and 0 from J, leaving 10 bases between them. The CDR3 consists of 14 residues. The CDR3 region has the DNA TGTGCCAGTAGTGCCGGGACTGTGAACACTGAAGCTTTCTTT. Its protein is CASSAGTVNTEAFF.

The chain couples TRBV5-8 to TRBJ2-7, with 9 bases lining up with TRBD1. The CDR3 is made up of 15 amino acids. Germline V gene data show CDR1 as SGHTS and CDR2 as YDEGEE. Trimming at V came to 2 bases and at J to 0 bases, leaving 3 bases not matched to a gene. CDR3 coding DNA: TGTGCCAGCAGCTTTGGGGACAGGGACTCCTACGAGCAGTACTTC. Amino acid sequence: CASSFGDRDSYEQYF.

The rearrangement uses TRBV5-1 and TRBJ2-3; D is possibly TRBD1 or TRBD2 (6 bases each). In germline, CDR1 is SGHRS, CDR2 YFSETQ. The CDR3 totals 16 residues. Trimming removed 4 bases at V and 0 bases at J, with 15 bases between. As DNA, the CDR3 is TGCGCCAGCAGCCTCTTTTGGGGGGCTAGCACAGATACGCAGTATTTT. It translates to CASSLFWGASTDTQYF.

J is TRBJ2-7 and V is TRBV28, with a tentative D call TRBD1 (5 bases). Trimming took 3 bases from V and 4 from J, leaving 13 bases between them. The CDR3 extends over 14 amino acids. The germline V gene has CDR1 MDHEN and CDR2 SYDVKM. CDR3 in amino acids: CASSLGGRGYEQYF. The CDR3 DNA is TGTGCCAGCAGTTTGGGCGGAAGGGGTTACGAGCAGTACTTC.

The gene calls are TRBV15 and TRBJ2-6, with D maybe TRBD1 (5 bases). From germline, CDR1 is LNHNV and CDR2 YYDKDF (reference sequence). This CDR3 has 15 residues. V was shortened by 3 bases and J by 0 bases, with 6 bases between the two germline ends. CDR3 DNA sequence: TGTGCCACCAGCAGGACAGACTCTGGGGCCAACGTCCTGACTTTC. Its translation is CATSRTDSGANVLTF.

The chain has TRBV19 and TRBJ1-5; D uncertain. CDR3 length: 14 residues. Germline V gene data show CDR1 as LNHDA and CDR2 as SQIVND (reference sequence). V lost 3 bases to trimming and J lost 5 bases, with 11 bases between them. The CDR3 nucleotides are TGTGCCAGTAGTATGGGAATCTTCCATCAGCCCCAGCATTTT. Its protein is CASSMGIFHQPQHF.

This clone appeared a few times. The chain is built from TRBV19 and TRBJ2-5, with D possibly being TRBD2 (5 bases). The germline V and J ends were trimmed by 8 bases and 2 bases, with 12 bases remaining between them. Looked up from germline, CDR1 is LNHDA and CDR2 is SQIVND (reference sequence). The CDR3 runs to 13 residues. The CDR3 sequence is CASSSGLQETQYF. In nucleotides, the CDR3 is TGTGCCAGTTCATCGGGATTACAAGAGACCCAGTACTTC.

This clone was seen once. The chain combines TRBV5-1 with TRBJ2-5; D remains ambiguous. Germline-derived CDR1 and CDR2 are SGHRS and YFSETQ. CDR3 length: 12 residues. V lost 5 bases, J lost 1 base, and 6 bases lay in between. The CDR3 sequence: CASSPVQETQYF. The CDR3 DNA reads TGCGCCAGCAGTCCAGTCCAAGAGACCCAGTACTTC.

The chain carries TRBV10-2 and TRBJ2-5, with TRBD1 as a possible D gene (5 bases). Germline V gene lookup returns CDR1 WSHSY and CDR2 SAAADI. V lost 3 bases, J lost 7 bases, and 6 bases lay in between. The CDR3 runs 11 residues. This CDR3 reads CASSDTGTQYF. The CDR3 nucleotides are TGCGCCAGCAGTGATACAGGGACCCAGTACTTC.

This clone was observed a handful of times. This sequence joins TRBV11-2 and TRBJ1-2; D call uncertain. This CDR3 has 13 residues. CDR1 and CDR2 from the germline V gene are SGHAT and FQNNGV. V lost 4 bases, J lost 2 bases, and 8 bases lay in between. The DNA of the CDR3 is TGTGCCAGCAGCTCCCAGGAAAACTATGGCTACACCTTC. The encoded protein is CASSSQENYGYTF.

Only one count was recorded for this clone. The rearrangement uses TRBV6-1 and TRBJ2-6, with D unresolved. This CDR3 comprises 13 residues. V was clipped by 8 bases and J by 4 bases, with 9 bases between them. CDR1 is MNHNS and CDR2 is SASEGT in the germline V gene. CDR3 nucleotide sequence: TGTGCCAGCTTGGCGTCGGGGGCCAACGTCCTGACTTTC. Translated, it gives CASLASGANVLTF.

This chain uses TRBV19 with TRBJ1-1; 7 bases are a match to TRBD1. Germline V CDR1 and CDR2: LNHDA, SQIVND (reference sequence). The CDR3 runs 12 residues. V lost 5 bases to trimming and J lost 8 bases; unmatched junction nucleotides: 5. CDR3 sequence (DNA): TGTGCCAGTAGTTTCCGGGACAGAGAAGCTTTCTTT. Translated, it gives CASSFRDREAFF.

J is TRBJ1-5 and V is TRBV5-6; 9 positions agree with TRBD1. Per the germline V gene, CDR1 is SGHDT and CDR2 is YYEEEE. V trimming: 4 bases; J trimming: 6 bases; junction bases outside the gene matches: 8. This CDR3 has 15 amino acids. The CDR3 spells CASSLTGGTAQPQHF. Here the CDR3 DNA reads TGTGCCAGCAGCCTGACAGGGGGGACCGCTCAGCCCCAGCATTTT.

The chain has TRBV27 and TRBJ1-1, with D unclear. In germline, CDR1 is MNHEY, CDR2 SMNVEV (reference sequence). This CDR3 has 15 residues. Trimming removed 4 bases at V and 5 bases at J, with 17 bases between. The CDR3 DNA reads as TGTGCCAGCAGTTCCTCCACGAACGGTGTGACTGAAGCTTTCTTT. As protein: CASSSSTNGVTEAFF.

The CDR3 here is CASSLARASEAFF. In DNA, the CDR3 is TGTGCCAGCAGCTTAGCCAGAGCGTCTGAAGCTTTCTTT. The chain is built from TRBV7-9 and TRBJ1-1; D unclear. Germline loops: CDR1 SEHNR, CDR2 FQNEAQ (reference sequence). The CDR3 has 13 residues. Trimming stripped 0 bases from V and 6 bases from J, with 8 bases between.

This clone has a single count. The CDR3 DNA reads as TGTGCTAGTGGTTTACTCACATCGACAGGAGCCACAACTAATGAAAAACTGTTTTTT. Translating gives CASGLLTSTGATTNEKLFF. The J gene is TRBJ1-4, the V gene TRBV12-5; perhaps TRBD1 as D (6 bases). This CDR3 contains 19 residues. The germline V gene encodes CDR1 LGHNT and CDR2 FRNRAP. The ends were cut back, 3 bases at V and 0 bases at J, with 20 bases in the middle.

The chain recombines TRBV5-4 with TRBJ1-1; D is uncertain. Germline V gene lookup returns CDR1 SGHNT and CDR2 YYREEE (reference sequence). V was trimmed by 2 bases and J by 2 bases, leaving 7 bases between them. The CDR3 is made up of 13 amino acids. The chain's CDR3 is CASSLEGNTEAFF. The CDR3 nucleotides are TGTGCCAGCAGCTTAGAAGGAAACACTGAAGCTTTCTTT.